This T cell receptor beta chain was sequenced in a study of T-cell reconstitution after alpha-beta-depleted transplantation in children. It was with unique molecular identifiers that the TCRbeta library was prepared. One entry per CDR3 protein, called by TCRdb with MiXCR from the PCR reads. This sample has around 250,000 distinct CDR3 sequences, with 9.9% found just once. The V gene end was trimmed by 5 bases and the J gene end by 6 bases; junction bases not matched to a gene: 5. Germline CDR1 is SGHTA and CDR2 is FQGNSA. This CDR3 contains 15 residues. This TCR derives from a human donor who donated a stem cell graft to a child with SCID. Material: PBMCs from the stem cell graft donor, obtained from the stem cell graft. The chain couples TRBV7-2 to TRBJ2-1, with 12 bases fitting TRBD2. This CDR3 is CASSPPSGGANEQFF. For the CDR3, the DNA is TGTGCCAGCAGCCCACCTAGCGGGGGGGCCAATGAGCAGTTCTTC.